Sequencing of this T cell receptor beta chain was carried out in a study of post-analysis software for immune sequencing data. Whole-study results and caveats: Normalized Chao1 diversity was significantly reduced in patients versus controls. TRBV5-6, TRBV5-1 and TRBV20-1 were among roughly 5 TRBV segments more frequent in patients than controls. Samples made in the same batch grouped tightly together by F measure.

Sequencing libraries made from TCR beta cDNA carried unique molecular identifiers. TCRdb redid the calling of the PCR reads with MiXCR, one entry per CDR3 protein. Found here are about 770,000 distinct CDR3 sequences, 46% of them singletons; the top ten hold just under 5%. Germline trimming cut 0 bases from V and 4 bases from J; bases unmatched to any gene: 9. This CDR3 is 16 amino acids long. The germline V gene encodes CDR1 MNHNY and CDR2 SVGAGI (reference sequence). Of note for this clonotype: Its cognate antigen is unknown.

The chain employs TRBV6-6 and TRBJ2-7; 7 nucleotides align to TRBD2. This TCR came from a girl under 18 with multiple sclerosis. Sample: blood. Here the CDR3 DNA reads TGTGCCAGCAGTTACTCCCCCGGGAGGATTCTATACGAGCAGTACTTC. Encoded protein: CASSYSPGRILYEQYF.